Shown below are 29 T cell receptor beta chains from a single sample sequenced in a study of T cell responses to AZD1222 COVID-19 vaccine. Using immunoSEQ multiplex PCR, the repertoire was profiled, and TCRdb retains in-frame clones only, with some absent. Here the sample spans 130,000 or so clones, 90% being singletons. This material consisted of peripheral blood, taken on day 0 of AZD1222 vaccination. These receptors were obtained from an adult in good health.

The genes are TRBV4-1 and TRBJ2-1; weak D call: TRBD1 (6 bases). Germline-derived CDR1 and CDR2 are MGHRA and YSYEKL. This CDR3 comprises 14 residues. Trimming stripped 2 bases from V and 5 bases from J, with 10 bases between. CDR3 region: CASSQSDSHNEQFF. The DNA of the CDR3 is TGCGCCAGCAGCCAATCGGACAGCCACAATGAGCAGTTCTTC.

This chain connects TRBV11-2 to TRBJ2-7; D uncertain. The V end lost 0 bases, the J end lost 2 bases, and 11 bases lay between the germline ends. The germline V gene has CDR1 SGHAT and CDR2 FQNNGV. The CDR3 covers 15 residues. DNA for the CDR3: TGTGCCAGCAGCTTAGACAGGTTACAAGCCTACGAGCAGTACTTC. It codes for CASSLDRLQAYEQYF.

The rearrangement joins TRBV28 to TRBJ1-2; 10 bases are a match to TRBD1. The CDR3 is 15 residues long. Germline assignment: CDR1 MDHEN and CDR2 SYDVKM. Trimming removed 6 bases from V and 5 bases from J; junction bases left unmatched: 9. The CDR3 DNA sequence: TGTGCCAGCAGGGTAAATCCGGGACAGGGGTATGGCTACACCTTC. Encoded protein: CASRVNPGQGYGYTF.

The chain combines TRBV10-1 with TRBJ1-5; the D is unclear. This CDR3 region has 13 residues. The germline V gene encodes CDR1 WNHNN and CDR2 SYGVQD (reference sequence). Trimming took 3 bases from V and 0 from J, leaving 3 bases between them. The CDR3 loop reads CASSENSNQPQHF. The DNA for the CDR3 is TGCGCCAGCAGTGAAAATAGCAATCAGCCCCAGCATTTT.

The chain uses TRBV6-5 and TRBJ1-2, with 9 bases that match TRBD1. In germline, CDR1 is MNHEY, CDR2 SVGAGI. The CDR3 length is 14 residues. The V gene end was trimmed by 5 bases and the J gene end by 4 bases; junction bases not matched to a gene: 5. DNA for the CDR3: TGTGCCAGCAGTCGGGACAGGGTGAGCTATGGCTACACCTTC. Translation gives CASSRDRVSYGYTF.

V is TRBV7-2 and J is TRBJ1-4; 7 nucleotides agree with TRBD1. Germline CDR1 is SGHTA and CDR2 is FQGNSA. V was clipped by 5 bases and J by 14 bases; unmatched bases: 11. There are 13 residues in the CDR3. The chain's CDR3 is CASSPWDSRWLFF. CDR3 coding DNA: TGTGCCAGCAGCCCCTGGGACAGCCGTTGGCTGTTTTTT.

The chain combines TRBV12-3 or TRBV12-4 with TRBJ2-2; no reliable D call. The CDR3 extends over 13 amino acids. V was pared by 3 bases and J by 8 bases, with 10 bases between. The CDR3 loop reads CASSFVSGGELFF. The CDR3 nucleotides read TGTGCCAGCAGTTTTGTTTCCGGGGGGGAGCTGTTTTTT.

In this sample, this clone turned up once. CDR3 sequence reads: CASSAGEEETQYF. Here the CDR3 DNA reads TGTGCCAGCAGCGCAGGGGAGGAAGAGACCCAGTACTTC. J is TRBJ2-5 and V is TRBV9, with D perhaps matching TRBD1 or TRBD2 (6 bases each). CDR3 size: 13 residues. V was trimmed by 3 bases and J by 3 bases, leaving 9 bases between them. Germline V gives CDR1 SGDLS, CDR2 YYNGEE.

CDR3 amino acids: CASSQVGTVPNEQFF. The CDR3 nucleotides are TGCGCCAGCAGCCAAGTGGGGACAGTCCCCAATGAGCAGTTCTTC. The chain links TRBV4-3 to TRBJ2-1; the match to TRBD1 covers 7 bases. The V gene end was trimmed by 1 base and the J gene end by 6 bases; junction bases not matched to a gene: 6. Per the germline V gene, CDR1 is LGHNA and CDR2 is YSLEER. The CDR3 is made up of 15 amino acids.

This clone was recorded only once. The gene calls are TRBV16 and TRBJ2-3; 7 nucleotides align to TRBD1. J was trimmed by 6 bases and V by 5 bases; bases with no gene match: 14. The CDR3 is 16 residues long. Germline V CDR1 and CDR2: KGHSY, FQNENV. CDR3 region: CASSGERGQFLDTQYF. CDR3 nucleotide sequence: TGTGCCAGCAGCGGAGAGAGGGGGCAATTTTTGGATACGCAGTATTTT. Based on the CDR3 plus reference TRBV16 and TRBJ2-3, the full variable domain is GEEVAQTPKHLVRGEGQKAKLYCAPIKGHSYVFWYQQVLKNEFKFLISFQNENVFDETGMPKERFSAKCLPNSPCSLEIQATKLEDSAVYFCASSGERGQFLDTQYFGPGTRLTVL.

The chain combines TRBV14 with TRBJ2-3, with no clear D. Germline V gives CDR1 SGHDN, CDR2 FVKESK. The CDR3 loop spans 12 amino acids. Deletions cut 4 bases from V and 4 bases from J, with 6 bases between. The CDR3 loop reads CASSPTSDTQYF. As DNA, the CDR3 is TGTGCCAGCAGCCCGACCTCAGATACGCAGTATTTT. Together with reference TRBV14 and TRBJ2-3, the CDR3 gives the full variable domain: EAGVTQFPSHSVIEKGQTVTLRCDPISGHDNLYWYRRVMGKEIKFLLHFVKESKQDESGMPNNRFLAERTGGTYSTLKVQPAELEDSGVYFCASSPTSDTQYFGPGTRLTVL.

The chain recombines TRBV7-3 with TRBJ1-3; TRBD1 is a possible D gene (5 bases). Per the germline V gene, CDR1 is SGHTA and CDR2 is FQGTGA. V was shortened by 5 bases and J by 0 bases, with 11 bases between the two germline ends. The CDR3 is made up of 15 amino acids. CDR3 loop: CASSTTGASGNTIYF. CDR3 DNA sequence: TGTGCCAGCAGCACCACAGGAGCCTCTGGAAACACCATATATTTT.

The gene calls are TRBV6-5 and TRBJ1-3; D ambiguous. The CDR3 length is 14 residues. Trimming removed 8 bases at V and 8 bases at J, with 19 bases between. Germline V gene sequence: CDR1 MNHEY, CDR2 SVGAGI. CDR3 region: CASLIGQAGDTIYF. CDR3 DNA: TGTGCCAGCCTTATAGGGCAGGCCGGGGACACCATATATTTT.

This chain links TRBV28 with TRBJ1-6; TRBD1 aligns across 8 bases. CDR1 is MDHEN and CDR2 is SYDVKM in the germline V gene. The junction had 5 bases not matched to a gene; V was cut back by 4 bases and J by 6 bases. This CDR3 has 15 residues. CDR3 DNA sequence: TGTGCCAGCAGTTCACAGGGGGGTGTTAATTCACCCCTCCACTTT. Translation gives CASSSQGGVNSPLHF.

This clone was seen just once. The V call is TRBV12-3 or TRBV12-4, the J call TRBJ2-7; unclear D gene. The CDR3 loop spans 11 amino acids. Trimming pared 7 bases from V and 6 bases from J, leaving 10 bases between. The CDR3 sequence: CASKSSGEQYF. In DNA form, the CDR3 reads TGTGCCAGCAAGTCCTCTGGCGAGCAGTACTTC.

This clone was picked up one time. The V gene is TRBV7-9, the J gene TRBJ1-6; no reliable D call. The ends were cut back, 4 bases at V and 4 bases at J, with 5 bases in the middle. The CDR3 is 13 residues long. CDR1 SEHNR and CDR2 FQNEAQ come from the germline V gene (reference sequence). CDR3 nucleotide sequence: TGTGCCAGCAGCTACCAATATAATTCACCCCTCCACTTT. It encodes CASSYQYNSPLHF.

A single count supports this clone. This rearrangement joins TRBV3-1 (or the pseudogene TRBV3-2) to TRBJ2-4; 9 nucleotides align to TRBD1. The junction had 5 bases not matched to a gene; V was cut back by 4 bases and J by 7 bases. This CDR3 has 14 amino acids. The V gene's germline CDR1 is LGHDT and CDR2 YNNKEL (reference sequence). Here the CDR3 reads CASSRDRGRNIQYF. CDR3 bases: TGTGCCAGCAGCCGAGACAGGGGGAGGAACATTCAGTACTTC.

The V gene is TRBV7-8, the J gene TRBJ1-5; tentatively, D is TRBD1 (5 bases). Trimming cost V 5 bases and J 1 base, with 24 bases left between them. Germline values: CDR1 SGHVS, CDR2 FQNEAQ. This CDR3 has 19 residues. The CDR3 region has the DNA TGTGCCAGCAGCGGAAAAAATGGGCAGGGAACGATAAGCAATCAGCCCCAGCATTTT. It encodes CASSGKNGQGTISNQPQHF. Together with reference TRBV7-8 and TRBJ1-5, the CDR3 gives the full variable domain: GAGVSQSPRYKVAKRGQDVALRCDPISGHVSLFWYQQALGQGPEFLTYFQNEAQLDKSGLPSDRFFAERPEGSVSTLKIQRTQQEDSAVYLCASSGKNGQGTISNQPQHFGDGTRLSIL.

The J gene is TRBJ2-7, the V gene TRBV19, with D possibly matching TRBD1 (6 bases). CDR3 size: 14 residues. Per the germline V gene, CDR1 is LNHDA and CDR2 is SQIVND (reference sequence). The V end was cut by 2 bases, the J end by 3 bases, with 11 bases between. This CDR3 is CASSIRQDHYEQYF. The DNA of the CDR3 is TGTGCCAGTAGTATACGACAGGACCACTACGAGCAGTACTTC.

This CDR3 is CASSYPTGKNSPLHF. The CDR3 DNA sequence: TGTGCCAGCAGTTACCCGACAGGGAAGAATTCACCCCTCCACTTT. This chain connects TRBV6-2 or TRBV6-3 to TRBJ1-6; 7 nucleotides agree with TRBD1. CDR3 length: 15 residues. With 2 bases clipped from V and 7 bases from J, the junction kept 5 bases outside the gene matches. CDR1 MNHEY and CDR2 SVGEGT come from the germline V gene.

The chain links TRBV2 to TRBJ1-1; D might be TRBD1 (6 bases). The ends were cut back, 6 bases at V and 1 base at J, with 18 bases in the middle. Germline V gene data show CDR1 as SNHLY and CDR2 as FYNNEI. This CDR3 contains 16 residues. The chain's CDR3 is CASRPSHTGKNTEAFF. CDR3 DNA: TGTGCCAGCAGGCCGTCCCATACAGGGAAGAACACTGAAGCTTTCTTT.

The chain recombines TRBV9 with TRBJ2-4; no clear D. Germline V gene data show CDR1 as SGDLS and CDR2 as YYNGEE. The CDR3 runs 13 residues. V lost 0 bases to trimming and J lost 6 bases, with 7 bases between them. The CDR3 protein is CASSVDPGNIQYF. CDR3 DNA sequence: TGTGCCAGCAGCGTAGACCCGGGAAACATTCAGTACTTC.

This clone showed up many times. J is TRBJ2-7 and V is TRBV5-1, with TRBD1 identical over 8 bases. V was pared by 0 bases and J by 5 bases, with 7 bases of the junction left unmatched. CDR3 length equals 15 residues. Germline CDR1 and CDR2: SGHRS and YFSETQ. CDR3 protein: CASSLAAGQANEQYF. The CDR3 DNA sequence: TGCGCCAGCAGCTTGGCCGCGGGACAGGCGAACGAGCAGTACTTC. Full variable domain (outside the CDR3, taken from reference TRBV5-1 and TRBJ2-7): KAGVTQTPRYLIKTRGQQVTLSCSPISGHRSVSWYQQTPGQGLQFLFEYFSETQRNKGNFPGRFSGRQFSNSRSEMNVSTLELGDSALYLCASSLAAGQANEQYFGPGTRLTVT.

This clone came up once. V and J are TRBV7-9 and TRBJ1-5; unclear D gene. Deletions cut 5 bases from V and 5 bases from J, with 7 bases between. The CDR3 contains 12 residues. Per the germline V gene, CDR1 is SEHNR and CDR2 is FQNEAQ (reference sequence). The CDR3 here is CASSPQDQPQHF. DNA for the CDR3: TGTGCCAGCAGCCCGCAGGATCAGCCCCAGCATTTT.

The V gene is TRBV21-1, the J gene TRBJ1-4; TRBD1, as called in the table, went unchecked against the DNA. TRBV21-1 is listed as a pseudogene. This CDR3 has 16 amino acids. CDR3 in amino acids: CASSRRQAETNEKLFF. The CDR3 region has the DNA TGTGCCAGCAGCAGGAGACAGGCGGAAACTAATGAAAAACTGTTTTTT.

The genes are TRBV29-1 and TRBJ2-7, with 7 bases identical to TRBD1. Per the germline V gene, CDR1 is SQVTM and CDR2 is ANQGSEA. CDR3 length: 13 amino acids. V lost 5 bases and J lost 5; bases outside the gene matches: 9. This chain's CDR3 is CSVRAGGFHEQYF. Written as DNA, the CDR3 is TGCAGCGTTCGGGCAGGGGGATTCCACGAGCAGTACTTC.

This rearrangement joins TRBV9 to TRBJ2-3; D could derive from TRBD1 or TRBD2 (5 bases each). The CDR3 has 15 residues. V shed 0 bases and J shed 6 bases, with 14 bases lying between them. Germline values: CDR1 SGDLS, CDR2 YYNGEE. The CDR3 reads CASSVESGTTDTQYF. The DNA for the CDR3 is TGTGCCAGCAGCGTAGAATCCGGGACGACTGATACGCAGTATTTT. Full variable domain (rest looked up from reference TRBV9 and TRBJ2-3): DSGVTQTPKHLITATGQRVTLRCSPRSGDLSVYWYQQSLDQGLQFLIQYYNGEERAKGNILERFSAQQFPDLHSELNLSSLELGDSALYFCASSVESGTTDTQYFGPGTRLTVL.

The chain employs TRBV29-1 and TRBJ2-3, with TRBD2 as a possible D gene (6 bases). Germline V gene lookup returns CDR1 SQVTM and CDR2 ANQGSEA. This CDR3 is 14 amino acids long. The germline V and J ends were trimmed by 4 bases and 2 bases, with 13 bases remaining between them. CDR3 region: CSVVSGTVTDTQYF. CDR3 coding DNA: TGCAGCGTTGTCTCCGGGACTGTCACAGATACGCAGTATTTT.

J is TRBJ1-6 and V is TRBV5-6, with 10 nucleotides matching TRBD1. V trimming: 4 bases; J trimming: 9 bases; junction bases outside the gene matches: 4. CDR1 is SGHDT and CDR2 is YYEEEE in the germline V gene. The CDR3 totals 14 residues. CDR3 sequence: CASSNGQGGSPLHF. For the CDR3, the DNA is TGTGCCAGCAGCAATGGACAGGGGGGTTCACCCCTCCACTTT.